A selection of T cell receptor beta chains follows, all from one sample in a study of CD8+ T cells in alopecia areata. Sequenced by immunoSEQ multiplex PCR; TCRdb stores in-frame clones only, minus some. The top ten clones hold roughly 8.8% of a sample with approximately 100,000 clones, approximately 58% of them seen once. The material sequenced was CD4+ T cells sorted from blood. The receptors derive from a human donor in good health. CDR3s include the opening cysteine and the closing phenylalanine or tryptophan. D genes are given only for firm matches. Rows may omit the clone size; those that give it use once, few, many or a size class.

-,TRBV7-2,-,TRBJ2-2,CASSLGSAQRNTGELFF,TGTGCCAGCAGCTTAGGTTCAGCTCAACGGAACACCGGGGAGCTGTTTTTT
-,TRBV2,-,TRBJ1-2,CASITGWGNYGYTF,TGTGCCAGCATTACAGGGTGGGGTAACTATGGCTACACCTTC
-,TRBV5-7,-,TRBJ2-1,CASSLVGSSYNEQFF,TGTGCCAGCAGCTTGGTGGGGAGCTCCTACAATGAGCAGTTCTTC
TRBD2,TRBV15,-,TRBJ2-1,CATSRGAGGRYNEQFF,TGTGCCACCAGCAGAGGAGCGGGGGGGCGTTACAATGAGCAGTTCTTC
-,TRBV9,once,TRBJ1-5,CASSVAGVDQPQHF,TGTGCCAGCAGCGTAGCAGGGGTTGATCAGCCCCAGCATTTT
-,TRBV2,-,TRBJ2-7,CASSGQEGQGRYEQYF,TGTGCCAGCTCTGGCCAGGAAGGGCAGGGGCGGTACGAGCAGTACTTC
-,TRBV7-9,-,TRBJ1-2,CASSLVARSYGYTF,TGTGCCAGCAGCTTAGTTGCTCGGAGCTATGGCTACACCTTC
-,TRBV7-2,-,TRBJ1-1,CASSLAGTAAEAFF,TGTGCCAGCAGCTTAGCCGGGACGGCCGCTGAAGCTTTCTTT
TRBD1,TRBV9,-,TRBJ2-7,CASSPRTGTPSEQYF,TGTGCCAGCAGCCCAAGGACAGGGACCCCCTCCGAGCAGTACTTC
-,TRBV2,-,TRBJ1-2,CASSEWAANYGYTF,TGTGCCAGCAGTGAATGGGCAGCTAACTATGGCTACACCTTC
-,TRBV19,-,TRBJ2-7,CASSGQGQHEQYF,TGTGCCAGTAGTGGTCAGGGGCAACACGAGCAGTACTTC
-,TRBV7-9,few,TRBJ2-7,CASSLAATYEQYF,TGTGCCAGCAGCTTAGCAGCTACCTACGAGCAGTACTTC
-,TRBV2,-,TRBJ1-1,CASRVGGRTEAFF,TGTGCCAGTCGTGTGGGGGGTCGGACTGAAGCTTTCTTT
-,TRBV12-2,many,TRBJ2-5,CASRLDETSGEETQYF,TGTGCAAGTCGCTTAGATGAGACTAGCGGTGAAGAGACCCAGTACTTC
-,TRBV20-1,-,TRBJ1-1,CSARVWGEAFF,TGCAGTGCTAGAGTTTGGGGAGAAGCTTTCTTT
-,TRBV5-1,-,TRBJ1-2,CASRPDTQNGYTF,TGCGCCAGCAGGCCGGACACGCAGAATGGCTACACCTTC
-,TRBV29-1,-,TRBJ1-2,CSVGFGLNYGYTF,TGCAGCGTTGGATTCGGGCTTAACTATGGCTACACCTTC
TRBD1,TRBV30,once,TRBJ1-5,CAWSPGQGGQPQHF,TGTGCCTGGAGCCCGGGACAGGGCGGTCAGCCCCAGCATTTT
-,TRBV11-2,few,TRBJ2-5,CASSPLQETQYF,TGTGCCAGCAGCCCCCTCCAAGAGACCCAGTACTTC
-,TRBV30,-,TRBJ1-1,CAWSVTGPVCFF,TGTGCCTGGAGTGTTACTGGACCCGTTTGTTTCTTT
-,TRBV19,-,TRBJ2-1,CASSIAHGSSYNEQFF,TGTGCCAGTAGCATAGCCCATGGGAGCTCCTACAATGAGCAGTTCTTC
TRBD2,TRBV6-4,-,TRBJ2-1,CASSTLAGGRNEQFF,TGTGCCAGCAGTACGCTAGCGGGGGGGCGCAATGAGCAGTTCTTC
TRBD1,TRBV27,many,TRBJ2-1,CASRIPKQGGNNEQFF,TGTGCCAGCCGGATTCCCAAACAGGGGGGAAATAATGAGCAGTTCTTC